The 9 T cell receptor beta chains below were found in one sample sequenced in a study of identical twins' blood T cells. From the 5' RACE reads, TCRdb called clonotypes with MiXCR, one entry per CDR3 protein. This sample has hundreds of thousands of distinct CDR3 sequences, with about 28% found just once. Sequencing input: PBMCs. These TCRs come from a woman aged 18 to 50 in good health.

V usage is TRBV20-1 and J usage is TRBJ1-4; no clear D gene. The CDR3 loop spans 14 amino acids. V was pared by 7 bases and J by 0 bases, with 12 bases between. Germline V CDR1 and CDR2: DFQATT, SNEGSKA (reference sequence). This CDR3 reads CSVMTTTTNEKLFF. CDR3 DNA sequence: TGCAGTGTCATGACCACTACAACTAATGAAAAACTGTTTTTT.

The CDR3 is CSVADGNYGYTF. In nucleotides, the CDR3 is TGCAGCGTTGCGGACGGGAACTATGGCTACACCTTC. J is TRBJ1-2 and V is TRBV29-1, with D uncertain. The length of the CDR3 is 12 residues. Trimming pared 4 bases from V and 2 bases from J, leaving 8 bases between. Germline V gene lookup returns CDR1 SQVTM and CDR2 ANQGSEA.

The chain is built from TRBV12-3 or TRBV12-4 and TRBJ1-5; perhaps TRBD1 as D (5 bases). V gave up 6 bases and J gave up 4 bases, with 10 bases separating them. The CDR3 extends over 13 amino acids. CDR3 nucleotides: TGTGCCAGCAGACTTAGACAGAATCAGCCCCAGCATTTT. Protein: CASRLRQNQPQHF.

This clonotype has only one observation. The J gene is TRBJ1-1, the V gene TRBV29-1; tentative D call: TRBD1 (6 bases). CDR1 and CDR2 (germline): SQVTM, ANQGSEA. CDR3 length equals 12 residues. The CDR3 sequence: CTVLRGDIEAFF. The CDR3 region has the DNA TGCACCGTCCTCCGGGGGGACATTGAAGCTTTCTTT.

This clonotype showed up many times. CDR3 nucleotide sequence: TGCGCCAGCAGCCAAAAGCCCAGGGGGGCGATGAACACTGAAGCTTTCTTT. This translates into CASSQKPRGAMNTEAFF. The chain carries TRBV4-1 and TRBJ1-1; 7 bases fit TRBD1. V lost 2 bases and J lost 0; bases outside the gene matches: 9. Germline CDR1 MGHRA, CDR2 YSYEKL. The CDR3 contains 17 residues.

The gene calls are TRBV10-3 and TRBJ2-1; D ambiguous. Germline V gene data show CDR1 as ENHRY and CDR2 as SYGVKD. This CDR3 has 12 amino acids. Trimming took off 8 bases at V and 5 bases at J, with 10 bases between the two ends. The CDR3 sequence: CAIGPWNNEQFF. The CDR3, as DNA: TGTGCCATCGGCCCATGGAACAATGAGCAGTTCTTC.

The rearrangement joins TRBV20-1 to TRBJ2-5; TRBD2 matches 12 bases. J lost 5 bases, V lost 6 bases, and 4 bases had no gene match. Per the germline V gene, CDR1 is DFQATT and CDR2 is SNEGSKA (reference sequence). The CDR3 extends over 13 amino acids. The CDR3 is CSASLAGGETQYF. Here the CDR3 DNA reads TGCAGTGCAAGTCTAGCGGGGGGGGAGACCCAGTACTTC.

This clonotype was recorded many times. The V call is TRBV25-1, the J call TRBJ2-7, with unresolved D. This CDR3 is built from 12 residues. V lost 7 bases to trimming and J lost 3 bases, with 10 bases between them. The germline V gene encodes CDR1 MGHDK and CDR2 SYGVNS. CDR3 bases: TGTGCCAGCACCCTACTGCGCTACGAGCAGTACTTC. Protein product: CASTLLRYEQYF.

This clonotype was observed a handful of times. This sequence joins TRBV2 and TRBJ2-1, with a possible D match to TRBD2 (5 bases). Between the trimmed V and J ends, which lost 0 bases and 5 bases, there was a span of 14 bases. The CDR3 has 16 residues. Germline CDR1 SNHLY, CDR2 FYNNEI. The CDR3 sequence is CASSEALAGGHNEQFF. In DNA, the CDR3 is TGTGCCAGCAGTGAAGCGCTTGCGGGCGGCCACAATGAGCAGTTCTTC.